The sequence of this T cell receptor (beta chain) was determined in a study of shared clonotypes between healthy human individuals. For the study at large: Donor ages ranged 18 to 49 years: a couple of women, a few men.

Sequencing was at deep level. The assay was immunoSEQ multiplex PCR, and TCRdb's table has in-frame clones only and misses some. The table lists a few million clones, over 85% of them singletons. With regard to this clone: Its antigen is as yet unknown.

Donors were healthy HIV-negative adults without recently reported acute infections or vaccinations. Findings and limits, study-wide: Several donors had around 5.2% of their naive CD4 clonotypes in common.

This receptor was taken from a man aged 18 to 30 in good health. Some clones in this sample may be carry-over from other donors' samples. The sample was naive CD4+ T cells from PBMCs. Subset given: CD45RA+ positively selected.

This CDR3 reads CASSLEPGPGAFF. In nucleotides, the CDR3 is TGTGCCAGCTCACTTGAACCGGGGCCAGGGGCTTTCTTT. V gene TRBV18 combines with J gene TRBJ1-1; tentative D call: TRBD1 (5 bases). V gave up 4 bases and J gave up 11 bases, with 17 bases separating them. This CDR3 comprises 13 residues. Per the germline V gene, CDR1 is KGHSH and CDR2 is LQKENI.